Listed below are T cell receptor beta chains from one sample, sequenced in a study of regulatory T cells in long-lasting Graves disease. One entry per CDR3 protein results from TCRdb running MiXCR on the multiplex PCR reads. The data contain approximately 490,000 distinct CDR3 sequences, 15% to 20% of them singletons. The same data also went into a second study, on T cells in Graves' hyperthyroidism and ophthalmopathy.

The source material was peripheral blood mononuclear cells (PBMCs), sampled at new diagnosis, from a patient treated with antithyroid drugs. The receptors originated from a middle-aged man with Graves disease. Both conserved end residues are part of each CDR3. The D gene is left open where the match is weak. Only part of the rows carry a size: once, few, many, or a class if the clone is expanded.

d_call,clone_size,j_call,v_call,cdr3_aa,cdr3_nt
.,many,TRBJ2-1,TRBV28,CASSPSGRRSVDEQFF,TGTGCCAGCAGTCCCTCAGGGCGAAGGTCCGTAGATGAGCAGTTCTTC
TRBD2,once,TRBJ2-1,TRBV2,CASSQVPGGEQFF,TGCGCCAGCAGCCAAGTCCCGGGAGGCGAGCAGTTCTTC
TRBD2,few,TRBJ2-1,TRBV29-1,CSVEGGRARDEQFF,TGCAGCGTTGAGGGCGGGAGGGCAAGGGATGAGCAGTTCTTC
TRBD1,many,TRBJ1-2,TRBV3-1,CASSRTGQGDGYTF,TGTGCCAGCAGCCGTACCGGACAGGGCGATGGCTACACCTTC
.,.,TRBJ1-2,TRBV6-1,CAISFPGLVGRGYTF,TGTGCCATCTCGTTTCCCGGTCTAGTGGGTCGGGGCTACACCTTC
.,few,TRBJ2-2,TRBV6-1,CASSRESGGPGELFF,TGTGCCAGCAGTCGGGAGTCAGGGGGACCCGGGGAGCTGTTTTTT
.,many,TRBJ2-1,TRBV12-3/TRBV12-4,CATKQGSYNEQFF,TGTGCCACCAAACAGGGTTCCTACAATGAGCAGTTCTTC
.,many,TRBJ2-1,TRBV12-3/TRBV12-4,CASRPRAGSYNEQFF,TGTGCCAGCAGGCCACGAGCGGGCTCCTACAATGAGCAGTTCTTC
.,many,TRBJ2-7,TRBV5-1,CASSLEGFSYEQYF,TGCGCCAGCAGCTTGGAAGGGTTCTCCTACGAGCAGTACTTC
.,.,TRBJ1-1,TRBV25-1,CASIGVITEAFF,TGTGCCAGCATCGGGGTGATCACTGAAGCTTTCTTT
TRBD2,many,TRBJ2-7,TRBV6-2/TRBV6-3,CASSFLRENEQYF,TGTGCCAGCAGTTTTTTGCGGGAGAACGAGCAGTACTTC
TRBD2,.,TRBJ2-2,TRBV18,CASSPRLAGGTGELFF,TGTGCCAGCTCACCACGACTAGCGGGAGGCACCGGGGAGCTGTTTTTT
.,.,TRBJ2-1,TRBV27,CASSPQGTSYNEQFF,TGTGCCAGCAGTCCGCAGGGAACGTCCTACAATGAGCAGTTCTTC
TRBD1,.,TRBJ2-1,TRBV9,CASSVAARTGGKQFF,TGTGCCAGCAGCGTAGCTGCTCGGACAGGGGGGAAGCAGTTCTTC
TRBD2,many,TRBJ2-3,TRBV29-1,CSVETAGGADTQYF,TGCAGCGTTGAAACAGCGGGAGGGGCAGATACGCAGTATTTT
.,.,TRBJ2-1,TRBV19,CASSIVPGSSYNEQFF,TGTGCCAGTAGTATAGTTCCGGGAAGCTCCTACAATGAGCAGTTCTTC
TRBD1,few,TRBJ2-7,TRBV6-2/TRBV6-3,CASSSHPGGEQYF,TGTGCCAGCAGTTCACATCCAGGGGGCGAGCAGTACTTC
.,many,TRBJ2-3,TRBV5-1,CASSPRQGGDTQYF,TGCGCCAGCAGCCCTAGGCAGGGTGGAGATACGCAGTATTTT
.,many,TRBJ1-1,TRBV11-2,CASSLRFGQKNTEAFF,TGTGCCAGCAGCTTGAGGTTCGGGCAAAAGAACACTGAAGCTTTCTTT
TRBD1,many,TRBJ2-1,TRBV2,CAGDRGNEQFF,TGTGCCGGCGACAGGGGAAATGAGCAGTTCTTC
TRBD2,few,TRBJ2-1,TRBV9,CASSVGGGPDNEQFF,TGTGCCAGCAGCGTAGGGGGAGGGCCGGACAATGAGCAGTTCTTC
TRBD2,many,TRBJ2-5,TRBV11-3,CASSLSSTGGETQYF,TGTGCCAGCAGCTTATCCAGTACGGGAGGGGAGACCCAGTACTTC
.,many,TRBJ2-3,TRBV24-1,CATHPGRAGTDTQYF,TGTGCCACCCACCCGGGACGGGCGGGCACAGATACGCAGTATTTT
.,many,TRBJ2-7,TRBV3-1,CASSQYMRQGEYYF,TGTGCCAGCAGCCAATATATGCGGCAGGGCGAATATTACTTC
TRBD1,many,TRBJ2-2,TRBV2,CASRKGTGTTGELFF,TGTGCCAGCAGGAAGGGGACAGGGACCACCGGGGAGCTGTTTTTT
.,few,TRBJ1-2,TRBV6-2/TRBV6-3,CASSYGVGGYGYTF,TGTGCCAGCAGTTACGGCGTCGGCGGCTATGGCTACACCTTC
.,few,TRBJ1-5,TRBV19,CASSNVRGAEPQHF,TGTGCCAGTAGCAACGTGAGGGGTGCGGAGCCCCAGCATTTT
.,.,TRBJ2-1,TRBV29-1,CSVEVTRGRFYEQFF,TGCAGCGTTGAAGTGACTAGGGGGAGATTCTATGAGCAGTTCTTC
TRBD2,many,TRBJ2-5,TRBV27,CASSKTSGSAETQYF,TGTGCCAGCAGTAAGACTAGCGGGAGTGCGGAGACCCAGTACTTC
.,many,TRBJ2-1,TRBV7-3,CASSLRLRGVDEQFF,TGTGCCAGCAGCTTAAGGTTAAGGGGAGTGGATGAGCAGTTCTTC
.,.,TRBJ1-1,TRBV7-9,CASSEGSQKKAFF,TGTGCCAGCAGCGAAGGGAGTCAAAAAAAAGCTTTCTTT
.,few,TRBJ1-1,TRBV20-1,CSARVWAGDRVNTEAFF,TGCAGTGCTAGAGTCTGGGCGGGGGATCGGGTGAACACTGAAGCTTTCTTT
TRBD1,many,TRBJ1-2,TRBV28,CASSNITPGQGGTNYGYTF,TGTGCCAGCAGCAATATTACCCCGGGACAGGGAGGAACTAACTATGGCTACACCTTC
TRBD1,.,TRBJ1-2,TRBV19,CASWDTGVSGYTF,TGTGCCAGTTGGGACACAGGGGTCTCTGGCTACACCTTC
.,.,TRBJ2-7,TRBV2,CASSERENNEQYF,TGTGCCAGCAGTGAAAGGGAAAATAACGAGCAGTACTTC
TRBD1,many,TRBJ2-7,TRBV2,CASRWTGSRTYEQYF,TGTGCCAGCCGCTGGACAGGTAGCCGCACCTACGAGCAGTACTTC
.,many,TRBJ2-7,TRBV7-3,CASSLAGYHEQYF,TGTGCCAGCAGCTTGGCGGGCTACCACGAGCAGTACTTC